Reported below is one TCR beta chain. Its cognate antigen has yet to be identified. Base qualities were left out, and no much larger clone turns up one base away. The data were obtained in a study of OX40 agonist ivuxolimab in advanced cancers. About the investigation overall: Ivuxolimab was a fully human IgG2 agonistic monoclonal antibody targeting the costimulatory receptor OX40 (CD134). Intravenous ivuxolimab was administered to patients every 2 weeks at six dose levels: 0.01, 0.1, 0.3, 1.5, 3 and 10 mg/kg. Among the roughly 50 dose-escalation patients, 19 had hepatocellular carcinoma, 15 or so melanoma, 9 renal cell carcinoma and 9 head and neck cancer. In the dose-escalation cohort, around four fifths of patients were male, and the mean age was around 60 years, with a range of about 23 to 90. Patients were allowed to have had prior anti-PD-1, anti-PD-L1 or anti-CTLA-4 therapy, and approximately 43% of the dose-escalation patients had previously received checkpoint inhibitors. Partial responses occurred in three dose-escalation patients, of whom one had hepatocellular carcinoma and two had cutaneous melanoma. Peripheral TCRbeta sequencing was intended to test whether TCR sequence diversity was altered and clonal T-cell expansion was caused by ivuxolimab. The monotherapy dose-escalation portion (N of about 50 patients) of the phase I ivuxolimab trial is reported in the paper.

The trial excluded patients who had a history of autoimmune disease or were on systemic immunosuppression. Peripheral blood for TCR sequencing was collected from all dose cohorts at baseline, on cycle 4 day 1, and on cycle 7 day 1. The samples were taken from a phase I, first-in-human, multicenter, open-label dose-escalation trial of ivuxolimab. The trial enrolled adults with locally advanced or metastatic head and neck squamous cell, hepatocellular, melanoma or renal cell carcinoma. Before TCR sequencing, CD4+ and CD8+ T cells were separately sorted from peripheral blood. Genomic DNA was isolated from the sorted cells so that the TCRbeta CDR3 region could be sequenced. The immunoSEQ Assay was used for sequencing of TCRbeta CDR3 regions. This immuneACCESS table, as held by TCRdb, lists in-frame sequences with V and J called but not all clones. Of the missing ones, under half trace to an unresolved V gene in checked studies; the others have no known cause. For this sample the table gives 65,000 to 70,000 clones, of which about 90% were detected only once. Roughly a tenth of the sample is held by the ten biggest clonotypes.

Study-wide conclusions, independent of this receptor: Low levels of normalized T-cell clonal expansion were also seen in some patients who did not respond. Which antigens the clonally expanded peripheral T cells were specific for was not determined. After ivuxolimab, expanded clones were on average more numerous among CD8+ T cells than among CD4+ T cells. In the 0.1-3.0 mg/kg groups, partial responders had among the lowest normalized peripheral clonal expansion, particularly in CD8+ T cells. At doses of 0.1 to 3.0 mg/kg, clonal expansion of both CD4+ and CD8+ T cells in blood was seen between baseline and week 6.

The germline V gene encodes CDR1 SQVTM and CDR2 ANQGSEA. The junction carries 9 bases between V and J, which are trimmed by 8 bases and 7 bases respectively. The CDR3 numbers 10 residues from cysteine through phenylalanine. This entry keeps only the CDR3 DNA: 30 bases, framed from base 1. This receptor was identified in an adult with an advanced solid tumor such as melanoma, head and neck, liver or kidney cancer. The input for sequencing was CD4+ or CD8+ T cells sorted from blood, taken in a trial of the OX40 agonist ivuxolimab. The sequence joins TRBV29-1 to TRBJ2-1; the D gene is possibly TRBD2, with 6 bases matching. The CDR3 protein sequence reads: CSMTRNEQFF. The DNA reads TGCAGCATGACTAGGAATGAGCAGTTCTTC.